This entry lists 9 T cell receptor beta chains sequenced from one sample in a study of spatial heterogeneity in lung cancer (dated by TCRdb to between 2017 and 2020). The sample's time point label, decoded: sample taken at primary tumor resection. TCR sequencing used whole RNA extracted from tumor and nontumor lung tissue, or from cryopreserved PBMC samples, without cell sorting. To prepare the library, 5' RACE was applied. The sample was run on a NextSeq 500. TCRdb applied fastp at Q25 and MiXCR to the public reads, then kept only in-frame beta chains. Rows merge per CDR3 protein into single entries with the most common DNA and genes. In this sample the table shows about 38,000 distinct CDR3 sequences, 5.2% of which occur a single time. In total, the top ten clones hold 25% to 30% of the sample. The source was PBMCs, collected at surgery. All receptors derive from a female donor with early-stage non-small cell lung cancer.

This clonotype was picked up many times. This chain joins TRBV29-1 and TRBJ2-1; possible D gene TRBD1, 5 bases. Germline values: CDR1 SQVTM, CDR2 ANQGSEA. The CDR3 runs 10 residues. V lost 7 bases and J 5 bases, leaving 6 bases between the germline ends. The CDR3 region is CSGQNNEQFF. CDR3 in DNA: TGCAGCGGACAGAACAATGAGCAGTTCTTC.

The table lists this clonotype with many counts. The chain has TRBV20-1 and TRBJ2-7, with D possibly called TRBD1 or TRBD2 (6 bases each). This CDR3 has 13 amino acids. Between the trimmed V and J ends, which lost 1 base and 9 bases, there was a span of 16 bases. Looked up from germline, CDR1 is DFQATT and CDR2 is SNEGSKA (reference sequence). In DNA, the CDR3 is TGCAGTGCTAGAGGGGGGGCGGCGTTAGGGCAGTACTTC. Its protein product is CSARGGAALGQYF.

The V and J genes are TRBV6-5 and TRBJ1-5, with D possibly TRBD1 on 6 matching bases. V lost 8 bases to trimming and J lost 5 bases, with 13 bases between them. This CDR3 is built from 13 residues. From germline, CDR1 is MNHEY and CDR2 SVGAGI. The CDR3 DNA reads TGTGCCAGCGGGCAGGGGAGTTATCAGCCCCAGCATTTT. The encoded protein is CASGQGSYQPQHF.

By sample fraction, this clonotype is medium-sized. The chain combines TRBV12-3 or TRBV12-4 with TRBJ1-5, with D uncertain. Trimming removed 6 bases at V and 2 bases at J, with 14 bases between. CDR3 length equals 15 residues. CDR3 bases: TGTGCCAGCAGCCCTAAGGGAATAGGCAATCAGCCCCAGCATTTT. Its translation is CASSPKGIGNQPQHF.

This clonotype was observed many times. The chain couples TRBV7-2 to TRBJ1-6; no clear D gene. CDR3 length: 15 amino acids. Looked up from germline, CDR1 is SGHTA and CDR2 is FQGNSA. V lost 5 bases and J 9 bases, leaving 17 bases between the germline ends. As DNA, the CDR3 is TGTGCCAGCAGCCCTACAGCGGTTCTTATTTCACCCCTCCACTTT. Amino acid sequence: CASSPTAVLISPLHF.

This clonotype was seen once. A much larger clone differs from this one at a single base, so this may be a read error. The rearrangement uses TRBV3-1 and TRBJ1-1, with D perhaps matching TRBD1 (5 bases). The CDR3 consists of 15 residues. CDR1 LGHDT and CDR2 YNNKEL come from the germline V gene (reference sequence). The CDR3 nucleotides are TGTGTCAGCAGCCAAGGTCAGGGAAGGAACACTGAAGCTTTCTTT. Translating it yields CVSSQGQGRNTEAFF.

This clonotype was seen repeatedly, ten times or more. V usage is TRBV6-6 and J usage is TRBJ1-5; D is unresolved. This CDR3 spans 12 amino acids. Germline values: CDR1 MNHNY, CDR2 SVGAGI (reference sequence). V shed 7 bases and J shed 2 bases, with 6 bases lying between them. The CDR3: CASMWGNQPQHF. The CDR3 region has the DNA TGTGCCAGCATGTGGGGCAATCAGCCCCAGCATTTT.

This clonotype came up many times. The chain carries TRBV29-1 and TRBJ2-3; TRBD2 agrees at 7 bases. The germline gives CDR1 SQVTM, CDR2 ANQGSEA. Unmatched junction bases numbered 8, after V lost 4 bases and J lost 1 base. This CDR3 comprises 15 residues. CDR3 DNA sequence: TGCAGCGTTGCAAGAGGTGGGGGGGGCACAGATACGCAGTATTTT. Protein: CSVARGGGGTDTQYF.

This clonotype appeared many times. The chain links TRBV28 to TRBJ1-1, with TRBD1 as a possible D gene (5 bases). V lost 2 bases to trimming and J lost 0 bases, with 13 bases between them. Germline V CDR1 and CDR2: MDHEN, SYDVKM. The CDR3 contains 16 residues. The CDR3 protein is CASSLLAGIMNTEAFF. For the CDR3, the DNA is TGTGCCAGCAGTTTACTAGCAGGGATCATGAACACTGAAGCTTTCTTT. The full variable domain, completed using reference TRBV28 and TRBJ1-1, is DVKVTQSSRYLVKRTGEKVFLECVQDMDHENMFWYRQDPGLGLRLIYFSYDVKMKEKGDIPEGYSVSREKKERFSLILESASTNQTSMYLCASSLLAGIMNTEAFFGQGTRLTVV.